This TCR beta chain was captured by sequencing in a study of patients and donors after allogeneic stem cell transplantation. This clonotype was counted between two and nine times. This CDR3 comprises 13 residues. CDR1 and CDR2 from the germline V gene are SGDLS and YYNGEE. J lost 10 bases, V lost 0 bases, and 4 bases had no gene match. TCRdb reanalysed the RT-PCR reads using MiXCR and keeps one entry per CDR3 protein. The sample consists of 190,000 or so distinct CDR3 sequences, less than 50% of them appearing once. Sequences were obtained from blood, either unsorted or a sorted T cell fraction (not recorded which). The receptor's source is a human donor who was either an allogeneic HSCT recipient or a stem cell or donor lymphocyte infusion donor (not recorded which). It is not recorded whose cells these are; they may come from a transplant donor. The chain employs TRBV9 and TRBJ2-1; TRBD2 agrees at 7 bases. The CDR3 coding sequence is TGTGCCAGCAGCGTAGCGGGGGGAAGGGAGCAGTTCTTC. As protein: CASSVAGGREQFF.